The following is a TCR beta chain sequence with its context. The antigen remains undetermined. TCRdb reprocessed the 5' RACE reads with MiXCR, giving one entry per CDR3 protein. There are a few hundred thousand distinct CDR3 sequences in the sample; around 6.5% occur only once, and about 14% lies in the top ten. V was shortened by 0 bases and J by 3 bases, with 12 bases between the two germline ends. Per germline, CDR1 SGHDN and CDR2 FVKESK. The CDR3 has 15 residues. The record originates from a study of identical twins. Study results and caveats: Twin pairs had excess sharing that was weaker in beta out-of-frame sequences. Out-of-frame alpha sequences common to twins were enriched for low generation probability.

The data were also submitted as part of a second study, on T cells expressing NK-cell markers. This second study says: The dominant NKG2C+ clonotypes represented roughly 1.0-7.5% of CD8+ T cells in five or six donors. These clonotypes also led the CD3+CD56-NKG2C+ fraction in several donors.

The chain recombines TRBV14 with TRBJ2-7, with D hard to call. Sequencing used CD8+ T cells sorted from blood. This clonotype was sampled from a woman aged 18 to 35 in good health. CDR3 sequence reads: CASSQEGRPGYEQYF. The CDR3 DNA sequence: TGTGCCAGCAGCCAAGAAGGTCGGCCGGGCTACGAGCAGTACTTC.